Shown below are 25 T cell receptor beta chains from a single sample sequenced in a study of early T cells in non-severe SARS-CoV-2 infection. Via MiXCR, TCRdb re-called the 5' RACE reads, giving one row per CDR3 protein. The sample lists 20,000 to 25,000 distinct CDR3 sequences, 5.3% occurring once. The sample taken for sequencing was whole blood. Receptors were obtained from an adult who was a healthcare worker with PCR-confirmed SARS-CoV-2 infection or an uninfected control (not recorded which).

This clonotype is classed as medium-sized. This chain uses TRBV9 with TRBJ2-7; TRBD1 matches 10 bases. V was clipped by 4 bases and J by 0 bases; unmatched bases: 7. The CDR3 totals 16 residues. Germline-derived CDR1 and CDR2 are SGDLS and YYNGEE. CDR3 in amino acids: CASSLPGQGSSYEQYF. For the CDR3, the DNA is TGTGCCAGCAGCTTACCGGGACAGGGGAGCTCCTACGAGCAGTACTTC.

This clonotype was counted ten times or more. The chain carries TRBV5-1 and TRBJ1-2; 7 bases agree with TRBD1. V trimming: 4 bases; J trimming: 3 bases; junction bases outside the gene matches: 6. The CDR3 is made up of 14 amino acids. Looked up from germline, CDR1 is SGHRS and CDR2 is YFSETQ. The CDR3 region has the DNA TGCGCCAGCAGCGGCAACAGGGGCGACTATGGCTACACCTTC. It codes for CASSGNRGDYGYTF.

This clonotype was seen repeatedly, ten times or more. The chain combines TRBV20-1 with TRBJ2-3, with 11 nucleotides matching TRBD2. This CDR3 is 16 amino acids long. CDR1 and CDR2 (germline): DFQATT, SNEGSKA (reference sequence). V shed 4 bases, J shed 7 bases, and the junction held 13 bases outside the gene matches. The CDR3 DNA reads as TGCAGTGCTATAGCGGGAGGGCCCGACTTTCAAAATACGCAGTATTTT. This sequence encodes CSAIAGGPDFQNTQYF.

This clonotype occurred many times. This chain uses TRBV12-5 with TRBJ2-1; D is ambiguous. CDR1 and CDR2 (germline): LGHNT, FRNRAP. This CDR3 has 11 residues. V was clipped by 3 bases and J by 10 bases, with 7 bases between them. DNA of the CDR3: TGTGCTAGTGGTTTCGAGTGGGAGCAGTTCTTC. This translates into CASGFEWEQFF.

This clonotype was found a few times. The J gene is TRBJ1-2, the V gene TRBV6-5; D unresolved. The CDR3 is made up of 15 amino acids. Trimming stripped 3 bases from V and 0 bases from J, with 11 bases between. Germline V lookup: CDR1 MNHEY, CDR2 SVGAGI. CDR3 DNA: TGTGCCAGCAGTTATTTGCGGGGAGCTAACTATGGCTACACCTTC. This translates into CASSYLRGANYGYTF.

This clonotype was picked up many times. This chain's CDR3 is CASSLFLISVWTGTTDTQYF. The CDR3, as DNA: TGTGCCAGCAGCTTATTTTTAATTTCCGTTTGGACAGGCACCACAGATACGCAGTATTTT. The gene calls are TRBV7-8 and TRBJ2-3, with 7 bases identical to TRBD1. V gave up 2 bases and J gave up 2 bases; unmatched junction bases: 19. CDR1 and CDR2 from the germline V gene are SGHVS and FQNEAQ. This CDR3 region has 20 residues.

The sample holds many counts of this clonotype. This chain links TRBV10-3 with TRBJ2-3; 12 positions agree with TRBD2. Looked up from germline, CDR1 is ENHRY and CDR2 is SYGVKD. The CDR3 is 20 residues long. After removal of 2 bases from V and 4 bases from J, the junction contained 16 bases not matched to a gene. CDR3 in amino acids: CAISETPGLAGLRFADTQYF. Written as DNA, the CDR3 is TGTGCCATCAGTGAGACCCCGGGACTAGCGGGCTTACGGTTCGCAGATACGCAGTATTTT.

This clonotype showed up many times. The chain uses TRBV4-3 and TRBJ2-2; no clear D gene. Per the germline V gene, CDR1 is LGHNA and CDR2 is YSLEER. The V end was cut by 2 bases, the J end by 7 bases, with 5 bases between. The CDR3 totals 12 residues. The CDR3 coding sequence is TGCGCCAGCAGCCAATTTGACGGGGAGCTGTTTTTT. Protein product: CASSQFDGELFF.

V and J are TRBV4-3 and TRBJ2-3, with D perhaps matching TRBD1 or TRBD2 (5 bases each). There are 15 residues in the CDR3. V dropped 1 base and J dropped 5 bases, with 13 bases sitting between them. Germline loops: CDR1 LGHNA, CDR2 YSLEER. CDR3: CASSQGEGMGDTQYF. Here the CDR3 DNA reads TGCGCCAGCAGCCAAGGCGAGGGGATGGGAGATACGCAGTATTTT.

There are many counts of this clonotype. In DNA, the CDR3 is TGTGCCAGCAGCTTCGCCTTACCGGACAGAAACTATGGCTACACCTTC. Its protein product is CASSFALPDRNYGYTF. The chain joins TRBV7-9 to TRBJ1-2, with D possibly matching TRBD1 (6 bases). Germline CDR1 is SEHNR and CDR2 is FQNEAQ (reference sequence). The V end was cut by 3 bases, the J end by 2 bases, with 16 bases between. This CDR3 is 16 amino acids long. The variable domain in full, completed from reference TRBV7-9 and TRBJ1-2, reads DTGVSQNPRHKITKRGQNVTFRCDPISEHNRLYWYRQTLGQGPEFLTYFQNEAQLEKSRLLSDRFSAERPKGSFSTLEIQRTEQGDSAMYLCASSFALPDRNYGYTFGSGTRLTVV.

In its sample, this clonotype was seen many times. The rearrangement uses TRBV7-9 and TRBJ2-1; a weak D match, TRBD1 (5 bases). Trimming removed 2 bases from V and 3 bases from J, with 26 bases in between. The germline gives CDR1 SEHNR, CDR2 FQNEAQ (reference sequence). This CDR3 is built from 20 residues. The DNA of the CDR3 is TGTGCCAGCAGCTTAAGACCGACTCAGGGTATTGGCGTCCTCTACAATGAGCAGTTCTTC. Protein: CASSLRPTQGIGVLYNEQFF.

Comments on this clonotype: Given a much more abundant clone one base away, this may be a read error. The chain joins TRBV5-1 to TRBJ2-5, with 11 positions matching TRBD2. With V trimmed by 0 bases and J by 5 bases, 6 bases remained unmatched. Germline assignment: CDR1 SGHRS and CDR2 YFSETQ. The CDR3 runs 16 residues. DNA of the CDR3: TGCGCCAGCAGCTTGGAAATAGCGGGAGGGCCCGAGACCCAGTACTTC. Protein sequence: CASSLEIAGGPETQYF.

This clonotype has ten or more counts. This rearrangement joins TRBV12-3 or TRBV12-4 to TRBJ2-1, with unresolved D. This CDR3 has 12 amino acids. Trimming took off 2 bases at V and 6 bases at J, with 5 bases between the two ends. The CDR3 region is CASSLLANEQFF. The CDR3 DNA reads as TGTGCCAGCAGTTTATTAGCCAATGAGCAGTTCTTC.

This clonotype appeared many times. This rearrangement joins TRBV11-2 to TRBJ2-3; D gene ambiguous. V lost 3 bases and J lost 1, with 8 bases in between. Germline CDR1 reads SGHAT; CDR2 reads FQNNGV. The CDR3 length is 14 residues. The CDR3 DNA sequence: TGTGCCAGCAGCTTCGGTACTCGCACAGATACGCAGTATTTT. Protein sequence: CASSFGTRTDTQYF.

Many counts were recorded for this clonotype. The chain uses TRBV14 and TRBJ1-5; no reliable D call. Germline V gene lookup returns CDR1 SGHDN and CDR2 FVKESK. V gave up 1 base and J gave up 6 bases, with 7 bases separating them. This CDR3 has 13 residues. The CDR3 sequence: CASSQADGQPQHF. The CDR3 coding sequence is TGTGCCAGCAGCCAAGCTGATGGTCAGCCCCAGCATTTT.

Only a few counts were recorded for this clonotype. The chain has TRBV20-1 and TRBJ1-2, with 9 bases that match TRBD1. The CDR3 has 13 residues. CDR1 DFQATT and CDR2 SNEGSKA come from the germline V gene (reference sequence). Germline trimming cut 5 bases from V and 5 bases from J; bases unmatched to any gene: 6. The CDR3 DNA reads TGCAGTGCTTCGACAGGGGGGAGATATGGCTACACCTTC. This gives the protein CSASTGGRYGYTF.

This clonotype was found many times. The rearrangement uses TRBV18 and TRBJ2-5, with a tentative D call TRBD2 (5 bases). Germline V CDR1 and CDR2: KGHSH, LQKENI. V lost 3 bases and J lost 3, with 26 bases in between. CDR3 size: 19 residues. The CDR3 loop reads CASSPVVPGSMVSEETQYF. CDR3 coding DNA: TGTGCCAGCTCACCTGTCGTTCCTGGGAGTATGGTTTCTGAAGAGACCCAGTACTTC.

This clonotype is termed medium-sized. The chain uses TRBV29-1 and TRBJ2-1; 7 bases line up with TRBD2. The CDR3 has 15 amino acids. Germline V gene sequence: CDR1 SQVTM, CDR2 ANQGSEA. V shed 4 bases and J 5 bases; nucleotides not matched to a gene: 11. CDR3 coding DNA: TGCAGCGTTGGGCCCGGGGCGGGAGAGGACAATGAGCAGTTCTTC. It is translated as CSVGPGAGEDNEQFF.

This clonotype was seen repeatedly, ten times or more. The CDR3 DNA reads as TGTGCCAGCAGCCCCCGGACGGGAGATACGCAGTATTTT. This codes for CASSPRTGDTQYF. The chain joins TRBV9 to TRBJ2-3; D not resolved. The V and J ends lost 4 bases and 5 bases respectively, with 11 bases between them. From germline, CDR1 is SGDLS and CDR2 YYNGEE. The CDR3 has 13 amino acids.

This clonotype was counted at least ten times. This chain connects TRBV27 to TRBJ1-1; D remains unclear. Trimming took 6 bases from V and 8 from J, leaving 13 bases between them. Germline V gene sequence: CDR1 MNHEY, CDR2 SMNVEV (reference sequence). The CDR3 is 12 residues long. The DNA of the CDR3 is TGTGCCAGCAGCTCCCGGGAGGGCGAAGCTTTCTTT. Translation: CASSSREGEAFF.

In its sample, this clonotype was seen many times. The genes are TRBV6-2 or TRBV6-3 and TRBJ1-1; D possibly corresponds to TRBD1 (6 bases). The CDR3 extends over 13 amino acids. The germline V gene encodes CDR1 MNHEY and CDR2 SVGEGT. V gave up 7 bases and J gave up 3 bases, with 12 bases separating them. The CDR3, as DNA: TGTGCCAGCACCCAAACAGGGTACACTGAAGCTTTCTTT. Encoded protein: CASTQTGYTEAFF.

This clonotype came up many times. The chain recombines TRBV7-9 with TRBJ2-1; 14 nucleotides agree with TRBD2. This CDR3 has 16 amino acids. CDR1 and CDR2 (germline): SEHNR, FQNEAQ (reference sequence). V lost 5 bases, J lost 15 bases, and 15 bases stayed unmatched. CDR3 amino acids: CASSHDPGLAGDRWFF. In DNA, the CDR3 is TGTGCCAGCAGCCACGACCCGGGACTAGCGGGAGATCGGTGGTTCTTC.

By proportion, this clonotype is medium-sized. This chain links TRBV5-5 with TRBJ2-1, with D possibly being TRBD2 (6 bases). This CDR3 contains 18 residues. Deletions cut 4 bases from V and 0 bases from J, with 20 bases between. CDR1 and CDR2 from the germline V gene are SGHKS and YYEKEE (reference sequence). The chain's CDR3 is CASSPRTSMESSYNEQFF. The CDR3 nucleotides read TGTGCCAGCAGCCCTCGTACTAGCATGGAGAGCTCCTACAATGAGCAGTTCTTC.

This clonotype was observed many times. V is TRBV5-1 and J is TRBJ1-1, with TRBD1 matching over 7 bases. This CDR3 region has 17 residues. Germline V gives CDR1 SGHRS, CDR2 YFSETQ. Germline trimming cut 0 bases from V and 1 base from J; bases unmatched to any gene: 9. The CDR3 nucleotides read TGCGCCAGCAGCTTGGTTCGGGGCAGGGGGACGAACACTGAAGCTTTCTTT. Protein: CASSLVRGRGTNTEAFF.

This clonotype occurred many times. This chain links TRBV11-3 with TRBJ1-1, with 10 bases that match TRBD1. V shed 7 bases, J shed 3 bases, and the junction held 2 bases outside the gene matches. This CDR3 region has 13 residues. Germline assignment: CDR1 SGHNT and CDR2 YENEEA. The DNA of the CDR3 is TGTGCCAGCATGGGGACAGGGGACACTGAAGCTTTCTTT. Protein sequence: CASMGTGDTEAFF.